These T cell receptor beta chains were read from a single sample in a study of T cell changes during pregnancy in multiple sclerosis. TCRdb's table, derived via immunoSEQ multiplex PCR, lists solely in-frame clones and lacks some. Among roughly 46,000 clones listed, approximately 92% were seen once. Sequencing was performed on peripheral blood, taken in the third trimester of pregnancy. All receptors come from a female donor with multiple sclerosis, enrolled in a pregnancy study. CDR3s leave out the opening cysteine and the closing phenylalanine or tryptophan. Fields, in order: V gene, D gene, J gene, CDR3 protein. A D gene is named only where the DNA matches it firmly.

V gene: TRBV7-4
D gene: TRBD2
J gene: TRBJ2-7
CDR3 protein: ASSSAEKREGREQY

V gene: TRBV29-1
D gene: -
J gene: TRBJ2-3
CDR3 protein: SVVGGAGGTDTQY

V gene: TRBV29-1
D gene: TRBD1
J gene: TRBJ1-5
CDR3 protein: SVGEGAQGNQPQH

V gene: TRBV19
D gene: -
J gene: TRBJ1-1
CDR3 protein: ASSITKLLRTEAF

V gene: TRBV4-1
D gene: -
J gene: TRBJ2-5
CDR3 protein: ASSQDIEQGQFGTQY

V gene: TRBV5-4
D gene: TRBD1
J gene: TRBJ1-2
CDR3 protein: ASSLGTGDSGSGYGYT

V gene: TRBV5-3
D gene: TRBD2
J gene: TRBJ2-1
CDR3 protein: ARSLLSSGVYNEQF

V gene: TRBV7-9
D gene: -
J gene: TRBJ2-7
CDR3 protein: ASSAPGLYYEQY

V gene: TRBV16
D gene: TRBD1
J gene: TRBJ2-5
CDR3 protein: ASSHSGTAQTQY

V gene: TRBV19
D gene: TRBD1
J gene: TRBJ1-4
CDR3 protein: ASSMGQGSNEKLF

V gene: TRBV7-2
D gene: -
J gene: TRBJ2-5
CDR3 protein: ASSLVRVETQY

V gene: TRBV29-1
D gene: TRBD1
J gene: TRBJ1-5
CDR3 protein: SVATGGAGKPQH

V gene: TRBV5-1
D gene: -
J gene: TRBJ2-7
CDR3 protein: ASSGAGEQY

V gene: TRBV5-1
D gene: TRBD1
J gene: TRBJ2-7
CDR3 protein: ASSWPTGEEQY

V gene: TRBV18
D gene: -
J gene: TRBJ2-5
CDR3 protein: ASSPRVSGETQY

V gene: TRBV27
D gene: TRBD2
J gene: TRBJ2-1
CDR3 protein: ASSLVTSGRVNEQF

V gene: TRBV5-8
D gene: TRBD1
J gene: TRBJ2-5
CDR3 protein: ASSRRTGAVETQY

V gene: TRBV5-1
D gene: TRBD1
J gene: TRBJ1-6
CDR3 protein: ASSLNGQGNNSPLH

V gene: TRBV19
D gene: TRBD2
J gene: TRBJ2-7
CDR3 protein: ASSIGQGGAYEQY

V gene: TRBV18
D gene: -
J gene: TRBJ1-3
CDR3 protein: ASSPPGGNTIY

V gene: TRBV19
D gene: TRBD1
J gene: TRBJ1-1
CDR3 protein: ASSTGQGNTEAF

V gene: TRBV10-3
D gene: TRBD1
J gene: TRBJ1-5
CDR3 protein: AINGQGEGPQH

V gene: TRBV5-1
D gene: -
J gene: TRBJ2-7
CDR3 protein: ASSLVPDSSEQY

V gene: TRBV7-2
D gene: TRBD2
J gene: TRBJ2-3
CDR3 protein: ASTPHILAGGTDTQY

V gene: TRBV7-3
D gene: -
J gene: TRBJ2-3
CDR3 protein: ASSLMGGTDTQY

V gene: TRBV5-4
D gene: -
J gene: TRBJ2-1
CDR3 protein: ASSLVGTLEQF

V gene: TRBV15
D gene: -
J gene: TRBJ2-5
CDR3 protein: ATSPQALVQETQY

V gene: TRBV19
D gene: TRBD1
J gene: TRBJ1-1
CDR3 protein: ASSIGHRGEAF

V gene: TRBV19
D gene: TRBD1
J gene: TRBJ1-1
CDR3 protein: ASSIATGTLTEAF

V gene: TRBV7-9
D gene: TRBD2
J gene: TRBJ2-1
CDR3 protein: ASSYSGSTYNEQF

V gene: TRBV11-2
D gene: TRBD1
J gene: TRBJ1-2
CDR3 protein: ASRFTGTGRYGYT

V gene: TRBV19
D gene: TRBD1
J gene: TRBJ1-5
CDR3 protein: ATWDRDFVQPQH

V gene: TRBV7-2
D gene: TRBD1
J gene: TRBJ2-7
CDR3 protein: ASSPFRGKEQY

V gene: TRBV11-3
D gene: -
J gene: TRBJ2-2
CDR3 protein: ASSLDSGELF

V gene: TRBV14
D gene: -
J gene: TRBJ2-1
CDR3 protein: ASSQRRRAYNEQF

V gene: TRBV19
D gene: TRBD1
J gene: TRBJ1-5
CDR3 protein: ASSLQRQGSQPQH

V gene: TRBV7-2
D gene: TRBD2
J gene: TRBJ2-4
CDR3 protein: ASSLTSSGLNIQY

V gene: TRBV7-2
D gene: -
J gene: TRBJ1-1
CDR3 protein: ASSLRAPGAEAF

V gene: TRBV18
D gene: TRBD2
J gene: TRBJ2-7
CDR3 protein: ASSFQPGTSTYEQY

V gene: TRBV18
D gene: -
J gene: TRBJ2-7
CDR3 protein: ASSPADSALSYEQY

V gene: TRBV6-6
D gene: -
J gene: TRBJ1-4
CDR3 protein: ASSQSGVREKLF

V gene: TRBV5-1
D gene: TRBD1
J gene: TRBJ1-1
CDR3 protein: ASSVTGTGTTEAF

V gene: TRBV6-1
D gene: TRBD1
J gene: TRBJ2-5
CDR3 protein: ASIIGTARETQY

V gene: TRBV4-2
D gene: -
J gene: TRBJ1-1
CDR3 protein: ASSQVSWGDMNTEAF

V gene: TRBV5-1
D gene: -
J gene: TRBJ2-5
CDR3 protein: ASSKEDRIGTQY

V gene: TRBV7-9
D gene: -
J gene: TRBJ2-3
CDR3 protein: ASSLLIGLSTDTQY

V gene: TRBV19
D gene: TRBD1
J gene: TRBJ1-4
CDR3 protein: ASGQTGDNEKLF

V gene: TRBV7-2
D gene: TRBD1
J gene: TRBJ1-1
CDR3 protein: ASSLAGQGRGTEAF

V gene: TRBV11-2
D gene: TRBD1
J gene: TRBJ1-1
CDR3 protein: ASSFPGDRVNTEAF

V gene: TRBV5-1
D gene: TRBD1
J gene: TRBJ2-7
CDR3 protein: ASSLGPTGGQGRIYEQY

V gene: TRBV18
D gene: -
J gene: TRBJ1-1
CDR3 protein: ASSPLRGGDTEAF

V gene: TRBV18
D gene: -
J gene: TRBJ2-2
CDR3 protein: ASSLQSTGELF